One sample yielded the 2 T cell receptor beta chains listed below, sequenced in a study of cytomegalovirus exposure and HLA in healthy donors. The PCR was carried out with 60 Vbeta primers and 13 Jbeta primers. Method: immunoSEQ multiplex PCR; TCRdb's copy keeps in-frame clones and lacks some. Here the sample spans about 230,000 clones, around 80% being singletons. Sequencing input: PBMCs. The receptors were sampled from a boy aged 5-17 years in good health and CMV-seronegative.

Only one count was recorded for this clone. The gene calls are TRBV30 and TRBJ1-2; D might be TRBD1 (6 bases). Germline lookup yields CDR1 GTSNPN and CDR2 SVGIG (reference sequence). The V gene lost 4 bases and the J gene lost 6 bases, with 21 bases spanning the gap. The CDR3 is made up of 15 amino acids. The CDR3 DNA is TGTGCCTGGACCAGCCTCGGCAGGGGACACCATGGCTACACCTTC. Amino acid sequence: CAWTSLGRGHHGYTF. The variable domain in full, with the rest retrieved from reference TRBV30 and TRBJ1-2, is SQTIHQWPATLVQPVGSPLSLECTVEGTSNPNLYWYRQAAGRGLQLLFYSVGIGQISSEVPQNLSASRPQDRQFILSSKKLLLSDSGFYLCAWTSLGRGHHGYTFGSGTRLTVV.

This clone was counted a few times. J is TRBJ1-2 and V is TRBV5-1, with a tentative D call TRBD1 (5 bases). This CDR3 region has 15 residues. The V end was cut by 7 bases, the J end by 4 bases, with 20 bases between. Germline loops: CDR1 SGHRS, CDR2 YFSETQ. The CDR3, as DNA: TGCGCCAGCGGGGAAGGACAAGCTTTTGCCTATGGCTACACCTTC. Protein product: CASGEGQAFAYGYTF.